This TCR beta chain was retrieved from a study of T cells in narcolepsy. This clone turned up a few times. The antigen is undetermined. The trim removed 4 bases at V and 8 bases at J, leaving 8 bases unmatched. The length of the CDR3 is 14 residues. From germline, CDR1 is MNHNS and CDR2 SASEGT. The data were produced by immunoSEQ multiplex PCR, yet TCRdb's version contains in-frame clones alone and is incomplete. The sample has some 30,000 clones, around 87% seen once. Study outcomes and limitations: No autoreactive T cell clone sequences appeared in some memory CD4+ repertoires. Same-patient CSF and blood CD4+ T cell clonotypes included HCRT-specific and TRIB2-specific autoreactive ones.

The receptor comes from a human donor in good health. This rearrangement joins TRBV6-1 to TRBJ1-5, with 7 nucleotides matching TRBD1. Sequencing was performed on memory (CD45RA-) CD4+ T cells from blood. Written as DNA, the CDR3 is TGTGCCAGCAGTGCGACAGGGCCATGGGAGCCCCAGCATTTT. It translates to CASSATGPWEPQHF.